The entry that follows covers one TCR beta chain sequence. Its cognate antigen is unknown. The entry originates in a study of yellow fever vaccine responses in identical twins. Study-level findings and limits: Vaccine T cell responses of twins reportedly seemed partly convergent and partly personalized.

The germline V gene encodes CDR1 LNHDA and CDR2 SQIVND (reference sequence). The CDR3 spans 12 residues. The V end lost 3 bases, the J end lost 7 bases, and 7 bases lay between the germline ends. TCRdb passed the RT-PCR reads through MiXCR, listing each CDR3 protein once. The table records about 13,000 distinct CDR3 sequences, 80% to 90% of them present only once. The receptor comes from a woman under 30 who received the yellow fever vaccine. The rearrangement links TRBV19 to TRBJ2-1, with TRBD2 as a possible D gene (5 bases). The sample in question was T cells from blood (PBMCs), unsorted or a sorted subset (not recorded which), obtained before or after yellow fever vaccination (not recorded which). The CDR3, as DNA: TGTGCCAGTAGTATCGGGGAAAATGAGCAGTTCTTC. Its translation: CASSIGENEQFF.